A single TCR beta chain is shown here with its context. Between the trimmed V and J ends, which lost 2 bases and 2 bases, there was a span of 8 bases. The germline gives CDR1 MRHNA, CDR2 SNTAGT. The CDR3 length is 14 residues. This sample stems from a study of technical replicates of blood from a handful of donors. Generated by immunoSEQ multiplex PCR, the TCRdb table keeps only in-frame clones and is missing some. Here the sample spans about 66,000 clones, less than 98% being singletons. The TCR comes from a human donor in good health. V and J are TRBV6-4 and TRBJ2-3; tentatively, D is TRBD2 (5 bases). The sequenced sample consisted of T cells isolated from PBMCs. Here the CDR3 DNA reads TGTGCCAGCAGTGACGGCGGGTACACAGATACGCAGTATTTT. This codes for CASSDGGYTDTQYF.